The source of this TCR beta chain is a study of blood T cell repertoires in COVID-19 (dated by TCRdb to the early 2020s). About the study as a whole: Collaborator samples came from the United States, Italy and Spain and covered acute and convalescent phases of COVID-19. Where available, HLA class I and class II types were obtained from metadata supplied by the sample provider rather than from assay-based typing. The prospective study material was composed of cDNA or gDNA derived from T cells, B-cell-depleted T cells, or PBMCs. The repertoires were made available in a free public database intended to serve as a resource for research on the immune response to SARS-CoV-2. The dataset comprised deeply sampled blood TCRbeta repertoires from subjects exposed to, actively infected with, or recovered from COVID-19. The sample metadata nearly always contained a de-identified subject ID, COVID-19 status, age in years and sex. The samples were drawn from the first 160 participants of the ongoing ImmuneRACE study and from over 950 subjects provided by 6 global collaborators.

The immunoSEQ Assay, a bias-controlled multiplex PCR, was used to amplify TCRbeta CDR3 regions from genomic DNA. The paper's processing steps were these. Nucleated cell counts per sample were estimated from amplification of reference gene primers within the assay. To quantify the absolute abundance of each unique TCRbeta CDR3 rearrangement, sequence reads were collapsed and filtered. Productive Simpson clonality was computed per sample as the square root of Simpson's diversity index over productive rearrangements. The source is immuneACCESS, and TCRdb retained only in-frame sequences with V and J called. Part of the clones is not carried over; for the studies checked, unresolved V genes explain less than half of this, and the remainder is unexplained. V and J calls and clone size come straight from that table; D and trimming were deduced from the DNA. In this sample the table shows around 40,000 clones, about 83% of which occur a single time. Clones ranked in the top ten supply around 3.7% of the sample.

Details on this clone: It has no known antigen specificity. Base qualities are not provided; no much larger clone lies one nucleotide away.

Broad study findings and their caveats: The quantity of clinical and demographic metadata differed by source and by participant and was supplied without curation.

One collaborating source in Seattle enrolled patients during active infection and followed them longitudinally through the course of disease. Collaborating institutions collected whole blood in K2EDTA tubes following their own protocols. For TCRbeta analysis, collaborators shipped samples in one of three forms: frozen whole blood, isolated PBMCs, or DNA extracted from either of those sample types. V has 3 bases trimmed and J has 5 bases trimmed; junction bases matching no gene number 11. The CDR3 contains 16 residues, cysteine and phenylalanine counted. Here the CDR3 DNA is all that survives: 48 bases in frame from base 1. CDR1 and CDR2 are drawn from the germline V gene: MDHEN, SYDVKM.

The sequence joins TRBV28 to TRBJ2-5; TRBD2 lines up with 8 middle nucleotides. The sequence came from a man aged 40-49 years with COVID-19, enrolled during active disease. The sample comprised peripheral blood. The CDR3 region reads CASSLLRGLAGETQYF. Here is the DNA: TGTGCCAGCAGTTTGTTACGTGGGCTAGCGGGCGAGACCCAGTACTTC.